This is a list of T cell receptor beta chains from one sample in a study of T cell responses to AZD1222 COVID-19 vaccine. Profiling relied on immunoSEQ multiplex PCR, and the TCRdb table lists in-frame clones only, not all of them. Of 150,000 or so clones in the sample, roughly 92% were seen once. The source material was peripheral blood, sampled on day 0 of AZD1222 vaccination. Receptors originate from an adult in good health. Both conserved end residues are part of each CDR3. The D gene is left open where the match is weak. Where a row states a size, it is once, few, many or the class of an expanded clone; other rows omit it.

clone_size: few; d_call: -; j_call: TRBJ2-7; v_call: TRBV19; cdr3_aa: CASSMAEGRGEQYF; cdr3_nt: TGTGCCAGTAGTATGGCGGAGGGACGGGGCGAGCAGTACTTC
clone_size: -; d_call: -; j_call: TRBJ1-1; v_call: TRBV5-1; cdr3_aa: CASSLEAPQNTEAFF; cdr3_nt: TGCGCCAGCAGCTTGGAGGCCCCACAGAACACTGAAGCTTTCTTT
clone_size: -; d_call: TRBD1; j_call: TRBJ1-2; v_call: TRBV18; cdr3_aa: CASVTGTYRGGYTF; cdr3_nt: TGTGCCAGCGTTACGGGTACCTACAGGGGCGGCTACACCTTC
clone_size: -; d_call: -; j_call: TRBJ2-5; v_call: TRBV28; cdr3_aa: CASSLRGSQETQYF; cdr3_nt: TGTGCCAGCAGTTTACGTGGGTCCCAAGAGACCCAGTACTTC
clone_size: -; d_call: -; j_call: TRBJ1-4; v_call: TRBV2; cdr3_aa: CASSETTGNEKLFF; cdr3_nt: TGTGCCAGCAGTGAAACGACGGGGAATGAAAAACTGTTTTTT
clone_size: -; d_call: -; j_call: TRBJ2-7; v_call: TRBV20-1; cdr3_aa: CSAPKRNEQYF; cdr3_nt: TGCAGTGCTCCGAAGCGGAACGAGCAGTACTTC
clone_size: -; d_call: TRBD1; j_call: TRBJ2-1; v_call: TRBV5-1; cdr3_aa: CASSLRQGTLREQFF; cdr3_nt: TGCGCCAGCAGCTTGAGACAGGGCACACTCCGTGAGCAGTTCTTC
clone_size: -; d_call: -; j_call: TRBJ1-1; v_call: TRBV19; cdr3_aa: CASSIGGPEAFF; cdr3_nt: TGTGCCAGTAGTATAGGAGGCCCTGAAGCTTTCTTT
clone_size: -; d_call: -; j_call: TRBJ1-2; v_call: TRBV2; cdr3_aa: CASSPRDRGYGYTF; cdr3_nt: TGTGCCAGCAGTCCCCGGGACCGCGGCTATGGCTACACCTTC
clone_size: -; d_call: -; j_call: TRBJ1-2; v_call: TRBV7-9; cdr3_aa: CASSFTGRDGYTF; cdr3_nt: TGTGCCAGCAGCTTTACAGGGAGGGACGGCTACACCTTC
clone_size: -; d_call: TRBD2; j_call: TRBJ2-1; v_call: TRBV5-1; cdr3_aa: CASSPLAGGYNEQFF; cdr3_nt: TGCGCCAGCAGCCCTTTAGCGGGAGGTTACAATGAGCAGTTCTTC
clone_size: -; d_call: TRBD1; j_call: TRBJ1-1; v_call: TRBV5-5; cdr3_aa: CASSVGQGMFEAFF; cdr3_nt: TGTGCCAGCAGCGTGGGACAGGGTATGTTTGAAGCTTTCTTT
clone_size: once; d_call: TRBD1; j_call: TRBJ2-6; v_call: TRBV18; cdr3_aa: CASSLSGQGSGANVLTF; cdr3_nt: TGTGCCAGCTCACTATCGGGACAGGGCTCTGGGGCCAACGTCCTGACTTTC
clone_size: -; d_call: -; j_call: TRBJ1-5; v_call: TRBV18; cdr3_aa: CASSQIQGTNQPQHF; cdr3_nt: TGTGCCAGCTCACAGATCCAGGGGACCAATCAGCCCCAGCATTTT
clone_size: -; d_call: TRBD1; j_call: TRBJ2-7; v_call: TRBV4-1; cdr3_aa: CASSPGQDFGEQYF; cdr3_nt: TGCGCCAGCAGCCCAGGACAGGATTTCGGCGAGCAGTACTTC
clone_size: -; d_call: -; j_call: TRBJ1-1; v_call: TRBV30; cdr3_aa: CAWSPGRVNTEAFF; cdr3_nt: TGTGCCTGGAGCCCCGGCCGGGTAAACACTGAAGCTTTCTTT
clone_size: -; d_call: -; j_call: TRBJ1-2; v_call: TRBV28; cdr3_aa: CASSTNLRSGYTF; cdr3_nt: TGTGCCAGCAGTACCAATCTCAGAAGTGGCTACACCTTC
clone_size: once; d_call: -; j_call: TRBJ1-5; v_call: TRBV23-1; cdr3_aa: CASSLRGLRGNQPQHF; cdr3_nt: TGCGCCAGCAGTTTGCGGGGGCTGCGGGGCAATCAGCCCCAGCATTTT
clone_size: -; d_call: TRBD2; j_call: TRBJ2-1; v_call: TRBV3-1/TRBV3-2; cdr3_aa: CASSSTSSGRNEQFF; cdr3_nt: TGTGCCAGCAGTTCCACGAGTAGCGGGCGGAATGAGCAGTTCTTC
clone_size: -; d_call: TRBD1; j_call: TRBJ1-6; v_call: TRBV5-1; cdr3_aa: CASSLERQGRSPLHF; cdr3_nt: TGCGCCAGCAGCTTGGAAAGACAGGGTCGCTCACCCCTCCACTTT
clone_size: -; d_call: -; j_call: TRBJ1-4; v_call: TRBV5-1; cdr3_aa: CASSSAPAGEKLFF; cdr3_nt: TGCGCCAGCAGCTCGGCACCGGCGGGTGAAAAACTGTTTTTT
clone_size: -; d_call: -; j_call: TRBJ1-5; v_call: TRBV30; cdr3_aa: CAWSYGRAGNQPQHF; cdr3_nt: TGTGCCTGGAGTTATGGTCGGGCCGGCAATCAGCCCCAGCATTTT
clone_size: -; d_call: -; j_call: TRBJ2-1; v_call: TRBV27; cdr3_aa: CASSLSDPSVNEQFF; cdr3_nt: TGTGCCAGCAGTTTATCGGACCCCTCTGTCAATGAGCAGTTCTTC
clone_size: -; d_call: TRBD1; j_call: TRBJ1-2; v_call: TRBV19; cdr3_aa: CASSIGGGTGGNYGYTF; cdr3_nt: TGTGCCAGTAGTATCGGAGGCGGGACAGGGGGAAACTATGGCTACACCTTC
clone_size: -; d_call: TRBD1; j_call: TRBJ1-1; v_call: TRBV15; cdr3_aa: CATSSTGVGTEAFF; cdr3_nt: TGTGCCACCAGCAGCACAGGGGTGGGCACTGAAGCTTTCTTT
clone_size: -; d_call: TRBD1; j_call: TRBJ1-4; v_call: TRBV2; cdr3_aa: CASNDRGNEKLFF; cdr3_nt: TGTGCCAGCAACGACAGGGGTAATGAAAAACTGTTTTTT
clone_size: -; d_call: -; j_call: TRBJ1-1; v_call: TRBV18; cdr3_aa: CASSPGQNTEAFF; cdr3_nt: TGTGCCAGCTCACCTGGACAGAACACTGAAGCTTTCTTT
clone_size: -; d_call: -; j_call: TRBJ1-2; v_call: TRBV9; cdr3_aa: CASSGGGRYGYTF; cdr3_nt: TGTGCCAGCAGCGGGGGGGGCCGGTATGGCTACACCTTC
clone_size: once; d_call: -; j_call: TRBJ1-1; v_call: TRBV7-2; cdr3_aa: CASSTGTNLDTEAFF; cdr3_nt: TGTGCCAGCAGCACCGGGACGAACCTTGACACTGAAGCTTTCTTT